What follows are 17 T cell receptor beta chains derived from one specimen sequenced in a study of blood T cell repertoires in COVID-19. Sequenced by immunoSEQ multiplex PCR; TCRdb stores in-frame clones only, minus some. There are about 180,000 clones in the sample; less than 90% occur only once, and about 7.1% lies in the top ten. Sequencing used peripheral blood. The receptors were sampled from a woman in her 70s with COVID-19, enrolled during active disease.

The chain is built from TRBV14 and TRBJ2-2; TRBD1 matches 9 bases. Germline CDR1 is SGHDN and CDR2 is FVKESK. The CDR3 is 17 residues long. Germline trimming cut 1 base from V and 5 bases from J; bases unmatched to any gene: 8. CDR3 sequence: CASSQAGTGSWTGELFF. The CDR3 nucleotides are TGTGCCAGCAGCCAAGCCGGGACAGGGTCCTGGACCGGGGAGCTGTTTTTT. Full variable domain (missing parts from reference TRBV14 and TRBJ2-2): EAGVTQFPSHSVIEKGQTVTLRCDPISGHDNLYWYRRVMGKEIKFLLHFVKESKQDESGMPNNRFLAERTGGTYSTLKVQPAELEDSGVYFCASSQAGTGSWTGELFFGEGSRLTVL.

This clone has at least ten counts. The V gene is TRBV7-2, the J gene TRBJ1-6, with D tentatively TRBD1 (5 bases). CDR1 and CDR2 from the germline V gene are SGHTA and FQGNSA. V was shortened by 3 bases and J by 13 bases, with 19 bases between the two germline ends. This CDR3 comprises 15 residues. The CDR3 sequence is CASSLGDSTWYPLHF. CDR3 DNA: TGTGCCAGCAGCTTGGGGGACTCTACGTGGTATCCCCTCCACTTT.

The rearrangement links TRBV6-2 or TRBV6-3 to TRBJ2-7; perhaps TRBD1 as D (7 bases). The CDR3 is 16 amino acids. V was shortened by 2 bases and J by 1 base, with 15 bases between the two germline ends. Germline assignment: CDR1 MNHEY and CDR2 SVGEGT. CDR3 sequence reads: CASSYLQGGNSYEQYF. Here the CDR3 DNA reads TGTGCCAGCAGTTACCTTCAGGGGGGAAATTCCTACGAGCAGTACTTC.

This sequence joins TRBV5-6 and TRBJ1-3; 8 nucleotides align to TRBD1. Germline V lookup: CDR1 SGHDT, CDR2 YYEEEE. V was pared by 2 bases and J by 4 bases, with 8 bases of the junction left unmatched. The CDR3 has 16 amino acids. The CDR3 reads CASSFRTGSSGNTIYF. CDR3 sequence (DNA): TGTGCCAGCAGCTTCAGGACAGGGTCGTCCGGAAACACCATATATTTT.

This clone is a singleton in its sample. The chain combines TRBV5-1 with TRBJ1-2; 7 bases line up with TRBD1. This CDR3 is built from 14 residues. Germline CDR1 and CDR2: SGHRS and YFSETQ. Trimming removed 4 bases from V and 4 bases from J; junction bases left unmatched: 7. Here the CDR3 reads CASSVNRDSYGYTF. The DNA for the CDR3 is TGCGCCAGCAGCGTAAACCGGGACAGCTATGGCTACACCTTC.

This clone was seen many times. The rearrangement uses TRBV2 and TRBJ1-5; 10 bases are a match to TRBD1. This CDR3 comprises 14 residues. From germline, CDR1 is SNHLY and CDR2 FYNNEI. The V gene end was trimmed by 5 bases and the J gene end by 9 bases; junction bases not matched to a gene: 7. The CDR3 is CASSRQGAERPQHF. In nucleotides, the CDR3 is TGTGCCAGCAGTAGACAGGGGGCAGAAAGGCCCCAGCATTTT.

The V gene is TRBV7-2, the J gene TRBJ2-1; possible D gene TRBD1, 5 bases. There are 16 residues in the CDR3. Trimming removed 5 bases from V and 6 bases from J, with 20 bases in between. Germline V CDR1 and CDR2: SGHTA, FQGNSA. The CDR3 region is CASSPVTGDPTNEQFF. CDR3 nucleotide sequence: TGTGCCAGCAGCCCGGTAACAGGAGACCCGACCAATGAGCAGTTCTTC.

The V and J genes are TRBV27 and TRBJ2-3; 12 nucleotides line up with TRBD2. The CDR3 length is 17 residues. Trimming removed 3 bases from V and 6 bases from J; junction bases left unmatched: 10. Germline values: CDR1 MNHEY, CDR2 SMNVEV (reference sequence). The CDR3 is CASSFIASGRARDTQYF. DNA of the CDR3: TGTGCCAGCAGTTTCATAGCTAGCGGGAGGGCCCGGGATACGCAGTATTTT.

The chain joins TRBV14 to TRBJ1-1, with D unclear. V was clipped by 2 bases and J by 1 base, with 5 bases between them. Germline V gene data show CDR1 as SGHDN and CDR2 as FVKESK. This CDR3 is built from 13 residues. The CDR3 loop reads CASSQSRNTEAFF. DNA of the CDR3: TGTGCCAGCAGCCAATCCCGGAACACTGAAGCTTTCTTT.

V gene TRBV10-3 combines with J gene TRBJ2-6; D is undetermined. This CDR3 is built from 15 residues. Per germline, CDR1 ENHRY and CDR2 SYGVKD. With 3 bases removed from V and 4 bases from J, the gap between germline ends came to 10 bases. The DNA of the CDR3 is TGTGCCATCAGTGAACAGAGTCCCGGGGCCAACGTCCTGACTTTC. This translates into CAISEQSPGANVLTF.

V is TRBV14 and J is TRBJ2-4; TRBD2 agrees at 9 bases. Germline CDR1 SGHDN, CDR2 FVKESK. This CDR3 comprises 17 residues. V lost 0 bases, J lost 9 bases, and 12 bases stayed unmatched. The CDR3 loop is CASSQDWREGPGSIQYF. The CDR3 nucleotides read TGTGCCAGCAGCCAAGATTGGCGGGAGGGCCCTGGTAGCATTCAGTACTTC.

The chain uses TRBV18 and TRBJ2-1, with D possibly being TRBD2 (5 bases). This CDR3 has 14 residues. Germline values: CDR1 KGHSH, CDR2 LQKENI. V lost 1 base to trimming and J lost 8 bases, with 12 bases between them. CDR3 loop: CASSPLAYGHEQFF. In DNA form, the CDR3 reads TGTGCCAGCTCACCACTAGCGTACGGCCATGAGCAGTTCTTC.

The V call is TRBV19, the J call TRBJ2-7, with TRBD1 matching over 8 bases. The CDR3 contains 13 residues. Germline CDR1 and CDR2: LNHDA and SQIVND (reference sequence). V dropped 8 bases and J dropped 3; count of bases not matched to a gene: 6. CDR3 nucleotides: TGTGCCAGTGGTGTGACAGGGGACTACGAGCAGTACTTC. Translated, it gives CASGVTGDYEQYF.

The chain uses TRBV11-2 and TRBJ2-5; 8 bases map to TRBD1. Trimming cost V 2 bases and J 4 bases; bases outside gene matches: 6. The CDR3 covers 15 residues. CDR1 SGHAT and CDR2 FQNNGV come from the germline V gene. The CDR3 DNA reads as TGTGCCAGCAGCTTAAATCCAGGGGGCGTAGAGACCCAGTACTTC. The encoded protein is CASSLNPGGVETQYF.

V is TRBV7-2 and J is TRBJ2-5; D perhaps matches TRBD2 (7 bases). This CDR3 spans 15 amino acids. The V gene lost 5 bases and the J gene lost 2 bases, with 15 bases spanning the gap. Germline V lookup: CDR1 SGHTA, CDR2 FQGNSA. CDR3 DNA sequence: TGTGCCAGCAGCCTGACGAGCGGGACACAAGAGACCCAGTACTTC. Its translation is CASSLTSGTQETQYF.

The V and J genes are TRBV19 and TRBJ2-1; 14 bases are a match to TRBD2. Germline V CDR1 and CDR2: LNHDA, SQIVND (reference sequence). This CDR3 is built from 19 residues. The V and J ends lost 5 bases and 0 bases, in that order; junction bases with no gene match: 9. DNA for the CDR3: TGTGCCAGTAGTCCGCTGGGACTAGCGGGAGAGAGCTCCTACAATGAGCAGTTCTTC. Translating it yields CASSPLGLAGESSYNEQFF.

The chain uses TRBV9 and TRBJ2-7; 11 bases agree with TRBD2. The CDR3 sequence is 14 residues long. Germline CDR1 and CDR2: SGDLS and YYNGEE. J was trimmed by 6 bases and V by 4 bases; bases with no gene match: 6. In nucleotides, the CDR3 is TGTGCCAGCAGCCCGACTAGCGGGAAAGGCGAGCAGTACTTC. Encoded protein: CASSPTSGKGEQYF. The complete variable domain, with remaining parts taken from reference TRBV9 and TRBJ2-7, reads DSGVTQTPKHLITATGQRVTLRCSPRSGDLSVYWYQQSLDQGLQFLIQYYNGEERAKGNILERFSAQQFPDLHSELNLSSLELGDSALYFCASSPTSGKGEQYFGPGTRLTVT.